The 8 T cell receptor beta chains listed next were all sequenced from one sample in a study of CD8 T cells in ankylosing spondylitis. TCRdb ran MiXCR on the 5' RACE reads and lists one entry per CDR3 protein. Of roughly 90,000 distinct CDR3 sequences detected, over 6.5% appear once; the ten largest clones hold approximately 9.7%. Sequencing input: blood, either unsorted or a sorted T cell fraction (not recorded which). These TCRs come from a male donor with ankylosing spondylitis or in good health (not recorded which).

This clonotype was counted a few times. The V and J genes are TRBV20-1 and TRBJ2-7; D is unclear. Germline V gene lookup returns CDR1 DFQATT and CDR2 SNEGSKA (reference sequence). Trimming removed 0 bases from V and 1 base from J, with 13 bases in between. The CDR3 runs to 15 residues. CDR3 sequence reads: CSARDTRGRSYEQYF. The CDR3 region has the DNA TGCAGTGCTAGAGATACGAGAGGTCGGTCCTACGAGCAGTACTTC.

The rearrangement links TRBV15 to TRBJ2-1; no definite D call. The CDR3 sequence is 15 residues long. V was cut by 7 bases and J by 3 bases, with 16 bases left in between. Per the germline V gene, CDR1 is LNHNV and CDR2 is YYDKDF (reference sequence). CDR3 in amino acids: CATNLVSALYNEQFF. The DNA for the CDR3 is TGTGCCACCAATCTGGTCAGTGCCCTCTACAATGAGCAGTTCTTC.

This clonotype was observed many times. This rearrangement joins TRBV29-1 to TRBJ2-3; TRBD1 is a possible D gene (6 bases). Germline V CDR1 and CDR2: SQVTM, ANQGSEA. Deletions cut 6 bases from V and 4 bases from J, with 8 bases between. The CDR3 length is 11 residues. CDR3 in amino acids: CSVWTADTQYF. The CDR3, as DNA: TGCAGCGTATGGACAGCAGATACGCAGTATTTT.

This clonotype appeared many times. The rearrangement joins TRBV5-6 to TRBJ1-2; 8 bases agree with TRBD1. The germline V gene has CDR1 SGHDT and CDR2 YYEEEE. Germline trimming cut 0 bases from V and 8 bases from J; bases unmatched to any gene: 9. This CDR3 is 15 amino acids long. The CDR3 DNA reads TGTGCCAGCAGCTTGGTCGGCAGGGGGCGAGGAGGCTACACCTTC. It encodes CASSLVGRGRGGYTF.

The chain links TRBV20-1 to TRBJ1-2, with TRBD1 matching 9 bases. This CDR3 has 12 amino acids. In germline, CDR1 is DFQATT, CDR2 SNEGSKA (reference sequence). V lost 3 bases, J lost 7 bases, and 3 bases stayed unmatched. The CDR3 is CSARTGGSGYTF. CDR3 coding DNA: TGCAGTGCTAGGACAGGGGGTAGTGGCTACACCTTC.

This clonotype was picked up many times. One junction end does not reproduce the germline sequence, and a read error may be involved. The genes are TRBV20-1 and TRBJ1-4; tentative D call: TRBD1 (5 bases). CDR1 is DFQATT and CDR2 is SNEGSKA in the germline V gene (reference sequence). The CDR3 runs to 17 residues. CDR3 in DNA: TGCTGTGCTAGACCTACAGGAACGCGTGCAACTAATGAAAAACTGTTTTTT. This translates into CCARPTGTRATNEKLFF.

The chain has TRBV29-1 and TRBJ2-7; 7 nucleotides match TRBD1. The CDR3 totals 13 residues. The germline V gene encodes CDR1 SQVTM and CDR2 ANQGSEA. J gave up 3 bases and V 7 bases, and 9 bases lay outside the gene matches. The DNA of the CDR3 is TGCAGCGCCCTGGGGCAGGGGGACTACGAGCAGTACTTC. This encodes CSALGQGDYEQYF.

This clonotype was seen many times. This chain connects TRBV10-2 to TRBJ1-2, with a weak D call TRBD1 (6 bases). The CDR3 totals 14 residues. The germline V gene has CDR1 WSHSY and CDR2 SAAADI. The germline V and J ends were trimmed by 8 bases and 5 bases, with 18 bases remaining between them. The CDR3 loop reads CASRGAGAGYGYTF. The DNA of the CDR3 is TGCGCCAGCCGGGGGGCAGGGGCAGGATATGGCTACACCTTC.